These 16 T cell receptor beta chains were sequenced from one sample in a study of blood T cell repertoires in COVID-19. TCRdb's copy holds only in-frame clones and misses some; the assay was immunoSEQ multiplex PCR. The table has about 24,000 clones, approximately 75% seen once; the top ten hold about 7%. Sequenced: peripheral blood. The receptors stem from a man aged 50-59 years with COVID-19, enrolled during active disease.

This CDR3 is CASSYSGDGQNEKLFF. CDR3 in DNA: TGTGCCAGCAGTTACTCGGGGGACGGACAGAATGAAAAACTGTTTTTT. The chain couples TRBV6-5 to TRBJ1-4, with TRBD1 as a possible D gene (6 bases). Per the germline V gene, CDR1 is MNHEY and CDR2 is SVGAGI. The CDR3 is 16 amino acids. Trimming pared 0 bases from V and 5 bases from J, leaving 13 bases between.

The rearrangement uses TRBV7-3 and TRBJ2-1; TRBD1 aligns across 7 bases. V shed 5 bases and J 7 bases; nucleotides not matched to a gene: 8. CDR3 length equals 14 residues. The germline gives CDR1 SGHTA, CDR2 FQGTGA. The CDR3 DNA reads TGTGCCAGCAGCCCTGGACAGGATAGTAATGAGCAGTTCTTC. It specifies CASSPGQDSNEQFF.

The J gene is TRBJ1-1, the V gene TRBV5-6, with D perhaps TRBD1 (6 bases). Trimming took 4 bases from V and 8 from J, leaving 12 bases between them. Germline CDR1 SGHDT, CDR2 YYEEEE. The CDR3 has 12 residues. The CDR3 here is CASSLLGAEAFF. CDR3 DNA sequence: TGTGCCAGCAGCCTGTTGGGGGCCGAAGCTTTCTTT.

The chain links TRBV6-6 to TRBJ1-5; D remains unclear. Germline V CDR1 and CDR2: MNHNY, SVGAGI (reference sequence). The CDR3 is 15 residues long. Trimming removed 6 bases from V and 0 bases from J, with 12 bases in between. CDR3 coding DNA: TGTGCCAGCAGACCCGGGGAGGTTAGCAATCAGCCCCAGCATTTT. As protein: CASRPGEVSNQPQHF.

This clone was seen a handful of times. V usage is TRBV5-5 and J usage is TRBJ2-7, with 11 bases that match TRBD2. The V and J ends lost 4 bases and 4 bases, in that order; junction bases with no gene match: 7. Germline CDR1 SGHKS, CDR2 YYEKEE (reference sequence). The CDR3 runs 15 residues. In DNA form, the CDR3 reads TGTGCCAGCAGCACTAGCGGGGGAGGACCTTACGAGCAGTACTTC. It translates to CASSTSGGGPYEQYF. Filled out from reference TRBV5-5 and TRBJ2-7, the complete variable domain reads DAGVTQSPTHLIKTRGQQVTLRCSPISGHKSVSWYQQVLGQGPQFIFQYYEKEERGRGNFPDRFSARQFPNYSSELNVNALLLGDSALYLCASSTSGGGPYEQYFGPGTRLTVT.

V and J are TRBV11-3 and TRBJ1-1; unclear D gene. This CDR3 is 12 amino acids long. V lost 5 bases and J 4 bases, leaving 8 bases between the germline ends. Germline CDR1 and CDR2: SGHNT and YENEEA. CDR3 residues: CASSVSGTEAFF. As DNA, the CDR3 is TGTGCCAGCAGCGTCAGTGGCACTGAAGCTTTCTTT.

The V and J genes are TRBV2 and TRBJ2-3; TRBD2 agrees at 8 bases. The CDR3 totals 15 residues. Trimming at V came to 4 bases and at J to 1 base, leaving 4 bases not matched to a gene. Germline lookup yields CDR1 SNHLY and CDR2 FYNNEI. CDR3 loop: CASSVTREGTDTQYF. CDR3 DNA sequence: TGTGCCAGCAGTGTGACGCGGGAGGGCACAGATACGCAGTATTTT.

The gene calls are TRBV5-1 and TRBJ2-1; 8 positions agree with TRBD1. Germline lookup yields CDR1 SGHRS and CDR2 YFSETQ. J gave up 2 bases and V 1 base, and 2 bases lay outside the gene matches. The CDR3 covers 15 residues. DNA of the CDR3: TGCGCCAGCAGCTTGCAACAGGGGGCCTACAATGAGCAGTTCTTC. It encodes CASSLQQGAYNEQFF. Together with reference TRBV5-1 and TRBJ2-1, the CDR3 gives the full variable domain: KAGVTQTPRYLIKTRGQQVTLSCSPISGHRSVSWYQQTPGQGLQFLFEYFSETQRNKGNFPGRFSGRQFSNSRSEMNVSTLELGDSALYLCASSLQQGAYNEQFFGPGTRLTVL.

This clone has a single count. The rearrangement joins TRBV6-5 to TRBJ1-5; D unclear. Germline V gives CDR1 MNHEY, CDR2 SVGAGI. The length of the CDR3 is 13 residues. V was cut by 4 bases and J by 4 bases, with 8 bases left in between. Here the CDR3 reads CASSSRGNQPQHF. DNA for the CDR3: TGTGCCAGCAGTTCCCGGGGAAATCAGCCCCAGCATTTT.

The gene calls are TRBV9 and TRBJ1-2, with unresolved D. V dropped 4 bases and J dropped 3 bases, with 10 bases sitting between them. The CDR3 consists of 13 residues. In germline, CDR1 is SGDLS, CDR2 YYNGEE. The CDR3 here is CASSPRRDYGYTF. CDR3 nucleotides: TGTGCCAGCAGCCCCCGACGGGACTATGGCTACACCTTC. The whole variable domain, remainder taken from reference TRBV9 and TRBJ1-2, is DSGVTQTPKHLITATGQRVTLRCSPRSGDLSVYWYQQSLDQGLQFLIQYYNGEERAKGNILERFSAQQFPDLHSELNLSSLELGDSALYFCASSPRRDYGYTFGSGTRLTVV.

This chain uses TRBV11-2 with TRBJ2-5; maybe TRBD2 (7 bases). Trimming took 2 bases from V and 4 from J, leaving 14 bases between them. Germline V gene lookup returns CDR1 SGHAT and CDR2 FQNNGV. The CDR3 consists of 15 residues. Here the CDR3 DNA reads TGTGCCAGCAGCTTAACCGTGGGAGGGGGAGAGACCCAGTACTTC. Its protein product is CASSLTVGGGETQYF.

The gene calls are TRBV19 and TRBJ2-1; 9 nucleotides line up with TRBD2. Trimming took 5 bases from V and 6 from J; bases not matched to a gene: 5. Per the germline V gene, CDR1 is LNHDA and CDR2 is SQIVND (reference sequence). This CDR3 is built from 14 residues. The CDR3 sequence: CASSRGTSSNEQFF. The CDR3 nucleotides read TGTGCCAGTAGTCGCGGGACTAGCTCCAATGAGCAGTTCTTC.

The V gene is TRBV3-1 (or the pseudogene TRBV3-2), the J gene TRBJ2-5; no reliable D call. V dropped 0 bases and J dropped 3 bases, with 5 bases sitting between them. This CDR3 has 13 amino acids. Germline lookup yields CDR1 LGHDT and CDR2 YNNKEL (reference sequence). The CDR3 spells CASSQDQEETQYF. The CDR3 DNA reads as TGTGCCAGCAGCCAAGATCAGGAAGAGACCCAGTACTTC.

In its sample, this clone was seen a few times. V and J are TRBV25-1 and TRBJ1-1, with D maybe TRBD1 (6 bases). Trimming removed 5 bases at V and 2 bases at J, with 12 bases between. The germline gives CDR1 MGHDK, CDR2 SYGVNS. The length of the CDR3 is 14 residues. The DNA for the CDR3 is TGTGCCAGCAGTCGTCAGGGGCCAAACACTGAAGCTTTCTTT. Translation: CASSRQGPNTEAFF.

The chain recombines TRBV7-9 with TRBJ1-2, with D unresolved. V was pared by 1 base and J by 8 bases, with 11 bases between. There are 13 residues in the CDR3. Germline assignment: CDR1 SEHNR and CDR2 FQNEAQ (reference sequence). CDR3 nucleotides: TGTGCCAGCAGCTTAGTTGCGGGAAGGGGCTACACCTTC. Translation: CASSLVAGRGYTF.

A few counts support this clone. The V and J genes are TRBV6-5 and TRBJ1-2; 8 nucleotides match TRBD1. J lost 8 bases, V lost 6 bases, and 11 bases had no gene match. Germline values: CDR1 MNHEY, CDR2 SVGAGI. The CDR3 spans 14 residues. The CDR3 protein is CASRNNRGLQGYTF. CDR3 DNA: TGTGCCAGCAGGAATAACAGGGGGTTACAGGGCTACACCTTC.